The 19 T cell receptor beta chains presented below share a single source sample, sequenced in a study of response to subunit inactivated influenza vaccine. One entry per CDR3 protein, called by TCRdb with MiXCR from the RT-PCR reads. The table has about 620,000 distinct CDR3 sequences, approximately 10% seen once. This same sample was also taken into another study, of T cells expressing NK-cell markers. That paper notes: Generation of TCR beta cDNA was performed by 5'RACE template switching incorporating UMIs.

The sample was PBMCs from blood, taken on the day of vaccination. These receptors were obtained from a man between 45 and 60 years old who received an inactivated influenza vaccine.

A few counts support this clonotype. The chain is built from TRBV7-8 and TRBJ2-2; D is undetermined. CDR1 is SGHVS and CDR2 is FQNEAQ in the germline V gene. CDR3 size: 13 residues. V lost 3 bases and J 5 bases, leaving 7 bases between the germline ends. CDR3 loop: CASSFVKTGELFF. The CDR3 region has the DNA TGTGCCAGCAGCTTCGTCAAAACCGGGGAGCTGTTTTTT.

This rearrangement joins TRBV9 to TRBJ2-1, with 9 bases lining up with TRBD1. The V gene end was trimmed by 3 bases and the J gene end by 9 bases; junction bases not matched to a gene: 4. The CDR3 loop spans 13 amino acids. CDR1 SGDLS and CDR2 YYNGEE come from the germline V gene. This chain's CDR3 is CASSGGQGIEQFF. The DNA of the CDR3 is TGTGCCAGCAGCGGGGGACAGGGCATTGAGCAGTTCTTC.

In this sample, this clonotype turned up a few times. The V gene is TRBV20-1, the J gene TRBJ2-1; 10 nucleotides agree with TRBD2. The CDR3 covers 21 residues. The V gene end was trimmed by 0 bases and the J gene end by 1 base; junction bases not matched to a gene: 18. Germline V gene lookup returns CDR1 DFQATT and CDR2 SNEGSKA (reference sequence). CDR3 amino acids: CSARDLASAGGPRKSYNEQFF. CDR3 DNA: TGCAGTGCTAGAGACCTCGCATCAGCGGGAGGGCCTCGGAAGTCCTACAATGAGCAGTTCTTC.

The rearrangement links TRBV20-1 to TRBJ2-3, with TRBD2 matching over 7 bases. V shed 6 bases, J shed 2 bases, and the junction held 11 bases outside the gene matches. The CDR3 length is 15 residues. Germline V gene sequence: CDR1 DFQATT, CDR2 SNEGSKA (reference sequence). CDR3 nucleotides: TGCAGTGCCTGCCGGGCTAGCGGTATCACAGATACGCAGTATTTT. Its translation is CSACRASGITDTQYF.

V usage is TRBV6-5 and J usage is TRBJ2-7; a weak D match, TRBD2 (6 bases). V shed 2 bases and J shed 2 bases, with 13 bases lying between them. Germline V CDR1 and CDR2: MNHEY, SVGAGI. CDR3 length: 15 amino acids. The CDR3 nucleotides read TGTGCCAGCAGTTACGCCGGGAGCATAACCTACGAGCAGTACTTC. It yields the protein CASSYAGSITYEQYF.

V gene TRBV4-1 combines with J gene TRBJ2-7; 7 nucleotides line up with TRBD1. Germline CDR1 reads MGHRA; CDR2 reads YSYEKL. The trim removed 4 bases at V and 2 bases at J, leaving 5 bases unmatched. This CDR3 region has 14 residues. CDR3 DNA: TGCGCCAGCAGCCGAGGGGGCGGCACCTACGAGCAGTACTTC. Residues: CASSRGGGTYEQYF.

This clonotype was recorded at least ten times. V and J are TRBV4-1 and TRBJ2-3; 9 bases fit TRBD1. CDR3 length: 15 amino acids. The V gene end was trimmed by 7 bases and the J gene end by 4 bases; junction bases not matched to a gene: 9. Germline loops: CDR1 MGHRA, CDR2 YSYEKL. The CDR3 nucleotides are TGCGCCAGCAAGATCGGGACAGGGATGCCAGATACGCAGTATTTT. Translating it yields CASKIGTGMPDTQYF.

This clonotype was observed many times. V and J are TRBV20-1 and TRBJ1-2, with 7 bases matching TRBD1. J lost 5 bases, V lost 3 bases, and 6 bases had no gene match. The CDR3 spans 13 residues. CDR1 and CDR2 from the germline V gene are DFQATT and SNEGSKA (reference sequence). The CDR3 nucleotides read TGCAGTGCTAGGACAGGGATTCAATATGGCTACACCTTC. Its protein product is CSARTGIQYGYTF.

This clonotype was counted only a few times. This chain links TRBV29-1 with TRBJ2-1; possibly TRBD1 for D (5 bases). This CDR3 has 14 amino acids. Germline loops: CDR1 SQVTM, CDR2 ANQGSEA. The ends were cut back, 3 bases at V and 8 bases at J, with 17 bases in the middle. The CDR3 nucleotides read TGCAGCGTTGAGTTCTCTCAGGGCGACTATGAGCAGTTCTTC. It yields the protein CSVEFSQGDYEQFF.

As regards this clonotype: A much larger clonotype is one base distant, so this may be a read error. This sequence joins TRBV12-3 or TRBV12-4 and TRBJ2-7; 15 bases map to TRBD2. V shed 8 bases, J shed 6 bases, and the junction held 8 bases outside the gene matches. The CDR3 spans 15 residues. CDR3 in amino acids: CASGAPGLAGGEQYF. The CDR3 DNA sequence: TGTGCCAGCGGGGCTCCGGGACTAGCGGGGGGCGAGCAGTACTTC.

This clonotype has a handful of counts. CDR3 region: CASSLATGDTGELFF. As DNA, the CDR3 is TGCGCCAGCAGCTTGGCCACGGGGGACACCGGGGAGCTGTTTTTT. The chain joins TRBV5-1 to TRBJ2-2; possible D gene TRBD2, 6 bases. There are 15 residues in the CDR3. V lost 0 bases and J lost 3, with 9 bases in between. Per the germline V gene, CDR1 is SGHRS and CDR2 is YFSETQ.

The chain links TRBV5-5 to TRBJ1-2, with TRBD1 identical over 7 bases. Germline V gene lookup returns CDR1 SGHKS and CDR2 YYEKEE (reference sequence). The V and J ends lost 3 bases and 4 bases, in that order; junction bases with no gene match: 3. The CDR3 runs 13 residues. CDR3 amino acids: CASSWRQGYGYTF. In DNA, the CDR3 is TGTGCCAGCAGCTGGCGACAGGGCTATGGCTACACCTTC. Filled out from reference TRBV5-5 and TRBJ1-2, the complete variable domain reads DAGVTQSPTHLIKTRGQQVTLRCSPISGHKSVSWYQQVLGQGPQFIFQYYEKEERGRGNFPDRFSARQFPNYSSELNVNALLLGDSALYLCASSWRQGYGYTFGSGTRLTVV.

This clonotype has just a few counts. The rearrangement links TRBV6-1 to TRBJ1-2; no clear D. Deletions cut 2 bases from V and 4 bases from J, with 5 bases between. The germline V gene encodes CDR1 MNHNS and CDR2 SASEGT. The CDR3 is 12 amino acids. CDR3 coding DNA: TGTGCCAGCAGTGAACTGTCCTATGGCTACACCTTC. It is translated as CASSELSYGYTF.

The CDR3 nucleotides are TGTGCCAGCAGTCCTAACACGTTAGGGACCGTAAACAATGAGCAGTTCTTC. As protein: CASSPNTLGTVNNEQFF. The rearrangement links TRBV12-3 or TRBV12-4 to TRBJ2-1, with D perhaps TRBD1 or TRBD2 (5 bases each). V gave up 5 bases and J gave up 5 bases, with 22 bases separating them. This CDR3 region has 17 residues.

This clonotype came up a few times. The CDR3 bases are TGTGCCAGCAGCTCCCTCGGGGGGTCCGGGGAGCTGTTTTTT. Encoded protein: CASSSLGGSGELFF. V is TRBV7-8 and J is TRBJ2-2; 7 bases fit TRBD2. J gave up 6 bases and V 4 bases, and 5 bases lay outside the gene matches. The germline V gene has CDR1 SGHVS and CDR2 FQNEAQ. The CDR3 is made up of 14 amino acids. The full variable domain, rest sourced from reference TRBV7-8 and TRBJ2-2, is GAGVSQSPRYKVAKRGQDVALRCDPISGHVSLFWYQQALGQGPEFLTYFQNEAQLDKSGLPSDRFFAERPEGSVSTLKIQRTQQEDSAVYLCASSSLGGSGELFFGEGSRLTVL.

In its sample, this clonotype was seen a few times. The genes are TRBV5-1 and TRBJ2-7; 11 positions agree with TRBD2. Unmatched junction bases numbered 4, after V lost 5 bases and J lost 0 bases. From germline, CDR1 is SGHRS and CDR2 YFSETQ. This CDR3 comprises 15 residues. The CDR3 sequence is CASSGGTSGSYEQYF. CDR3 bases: TGCGCCAGCAGTGGCGGGACTAGCGGCTCCTACGAGCAGTACTTC.

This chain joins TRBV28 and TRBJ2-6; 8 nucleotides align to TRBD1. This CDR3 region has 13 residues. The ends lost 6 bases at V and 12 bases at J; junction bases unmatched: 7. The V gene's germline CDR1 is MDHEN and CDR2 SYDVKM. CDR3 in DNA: TGTGCCAGCAGAAGGGACAGGCAAGGCGTCCTGACTTTC. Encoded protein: CASRRDRQGVLTF.

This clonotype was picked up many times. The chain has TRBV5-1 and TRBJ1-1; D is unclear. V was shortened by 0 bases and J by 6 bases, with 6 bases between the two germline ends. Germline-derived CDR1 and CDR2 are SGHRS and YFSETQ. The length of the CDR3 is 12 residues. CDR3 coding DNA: TGCGCCAGCAGCTTGGCCGGGCCTGAAGCTTTCTTT. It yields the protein CASSLAGPEAFF.

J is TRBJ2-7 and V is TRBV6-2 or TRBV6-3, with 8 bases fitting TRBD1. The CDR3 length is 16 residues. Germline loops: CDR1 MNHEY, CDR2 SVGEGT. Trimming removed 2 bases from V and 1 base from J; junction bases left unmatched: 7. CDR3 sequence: CASSYMWDRQSYEQYF. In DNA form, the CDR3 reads TGTGCCAGCAGTTACATGTGGGACAGGCAATCCTACGAGCAGTACTTC.